The 9 T cell receptor beta chains reported below all come from one sample, sequenced in a study of OX40 agonist ivuxolimab in advanced cancers. This table comes from immunoSEQ multiplex PCR, and its TCRdb copy is limited to in-frame clones, with some not included. The repertoire holds around 70,000 clones, roughly 80% seen once, with over 4.5% in the top ten. The sample was CD4+ or CD8+ T cells sorted from blood, taken in a trial of the OX40 agonist ivuxolimab. The receptors stem from an adult with an advanced solid tumor such as melanoma, head and neck, liver or kidney cancer.

This clone was seen once. Other DNA sequences in this sample translate to the same CDR3. V usage is TRBV6-1 and J usage is TRBJ2-1, with 8 bases fitting TRBD2. The ends lost 3 bases at V and 4 bases at J; junction bases unmatched: 5. The germline V gene has CDR1 MNHNS and CDR2 SASEGT. The CDR3 is 15 residues long. The CDR3 nucleotides read TGTGCCAGCAGTGACGGGGGGGGCGCATACAATGAGCAGTTCTTC. Protein sequence: CASSDGGGAYNEQFF.

The CDR3 bases are TGTGCCAGCAGCTTAGGAGAATGGGGGGCCGGGACAGATACGCAGTATTTT. The encoded protein is CASSLGEWGAGTDTQYF. V is TRBV11-3 and J is TRBJ2-3; D may correspond to TRBD1 or TRBD2 (6 bases each). CDR1 SGHNT and CDR2 YENEEA come from the germline V gene. The CDR3 runs to 17 residues. V was clipped by 1 base and J by 3 bases, with 17 bases between them.

This chain connects TRBV5-5 to TRBJ2-3; D could derive from TRBD1 or TRBD2 (6 bases each). V was shortened by 4 bases and J by 4 bases, with 7 bases between the two germline ends. The CDR3 has 12 amino acids. Germline V gene data show CDR1 as SGHKS and CDR2 as YYEKEE (reference sequence). Here the CDR3 DNA reads TGTGCCAGCAGCGGGGGGCCAGATACGCAGTATTTT. Translated, it gives CASSGGPDTQYF.

The chain links TRBV7-9 to TRBJ1-3; D is ambiguous. Trimming removed 5 bases at V and 1 base at J, with 12 bases between. In germline, CDR1 is SEHNR, CDR2 FQNEAQ (reference sequence). There are 15 residues in the CDR3. The CDR3 DNA reads TGTGCCAGCAGCCGAGTTACGGGTTCTGGAAACACCATATATTTT. It yields the protein CASSRVTGSGNTIYF.

The V call is TRBV28, the J call TRBJ2-2, with TRBD1 matching over 9 bases. The CDR3 covers 15 residues. The germline V gene encodes CDR1 MDHEN and CDR2 SYDVKM. After removal of 6 bases from V and 2 bases from J, the junction contained 4 bases not matched to a gene. CDR3 coding DNA: TGTGCCAGCAGACCGGGACAGGGTAACACCGGGGAGCTGTTTTTT. Protein sequence: CASRPGQGNTGELFF.

The J gene is TRBJ2-7, the V gene TRBV7-8; 9 bases fit TRBD1. Germline assignment: CDR1 SGHVS and CDR2 FQNEAQ. Unmatched junction bases numbered 10, after V lost 4 bases and J lost 3 bases. This CDR3 spans 16 amino acids. The CDR3 nucleotides are TGTGCCAGCAGCTCGTCTCGCCGGGACAGGGTCTACGAGCAGTACTTC. It encodes CASSSSRRDRVYEQYF.

Turning to this clone: The junction and the germline gene differ at one end; a read error may be behind it. This chain connects TRBV7-9 to TRBJ1-2, with TRBD1 as a possible D gene (6 bases). The CDR3 has 13 residues. CDR1 and CDR2 from the germline V gene are SEHNR and FQNEAQ (reference sequence). The CDR3 region is CVSSGRGFYGYTF. CDR3 DNA: TGTGTCAGCAGCGGCAGGGGATTCTACGGCTACACCTTC.

This chain links TRBV29-1 with TRBJ1-3; D ambiguous. CDR3 length equals 13 residues. The germline V gene encodes CDR1 SQVTM and CDR2 ANQGSEA. Trimming took off 4 bases at V and 2 bases at J, with 9 bases between the two ends. The CDR3 reads CSVGEAPGNTIYF. CDR3 bases: TGCAGCGTTGGGGAAGCGCCTGGAAACACCATATATTTT.

This rearrangement joins TRBV5-1 to TRBJ2-1, with D maybe TRBD1 (5 bases). Germline V gives CDR1 SGHRS, CDR2 YFSETQ. Trimming took off 4 bases at V and 10 bases at J, with 12 bases between the two ends. CDR3 length equals 12 residues. The CDR3, as DNA: TGCGCCAGCAGCGGTGAACAGGTCGAGCAGTTCTTC. Its translation is CASSGEQVEQFF.